These 8 T cell receptor beta chains originate from one sample sequenced in a study of technical replicates of blood from several donors (TCRdb year 2017). Receptors were amplified or captured by the immunoSEQ multiplex PCR assay. This immuneACCESS table, as held by TCRdb, lists in-frame sequences with V and J called but not all clones. Of the missing ones, under half trace to an unresolved V gene in checked studies; the others have no known cause. This sample has 85,000 to 100,000 clones in its table, and 90% to 97% of those were observed once. The ten largest clones take up 0.22% of the sample. The source material was T cells isolated from PBMCs. The receptor set was obtained from a human donor in good health.

This chain links TRBV4-1 with TRBJ2-1, with 12 bases lining up with TRBD2. CDR3 length: 17 residues. Germline lookup yields CDR1 MGHRA and CDR2 YSYEKL. V gave up 3 bases and J gave up 5 bases; unmatched junction bases: 8. The CDR3 DNA is TGCGCCAGCAGCCATGGCGGACTAGCGGGAAGCGACAATGAGCAGTTCTTC. Its protein product is CASSHGGLAGSDNEQFF.

The rearrangement joins TRBV12-5 to TRBJ2-2; TRBD2 might be the D (7 bases). Trimming left V 0 bases short and J 3 bases short, with 29 bases between. The V gene's germline CDR1 is LGHNT and CDR2 FRNRAP. This CDR3 region has 22 residues. Written as DNA, the CDR3 is TGTGCTAGTGGTTTGGTATATATTGGGAGAGACTGGGGGGGGCCTCACACCGGGGAGCTGTTTTTT. Encoded protein: CASGLVYIGRDWGGPHTGELFF.

This clone is medium-sized in the sample. This chain connects TRBV4-1 to TRBJ1-1, with D perhaps matching TRBD1 (6 bases). The CDR3 totals 14 residues. Looked up from germline, CDR1 is MGHRA and CDR2 is YSYEKL. The germline V and J ends were trimmed by 5 bases and 2 bases, with 12 bases remaining between them. The CDR3 coding sequence is TGCGCCAGCAGCGGACGGACAGAAAACACTGAAGCTTTCTTT. Translating it yields CASSGRTENTEAFF.

The chain couples TRBV28 to TRBJ2-3, with D perhaps TRBD1 (5 bases). The V gene lost 2 bases and the J gene lost 1 base, with 10 bases spanning the gap. Germline values: CDR1 MDHEN, CDR2 SYDVKM. The CDR3 runs to 15 residues. CDR3 amino acids: CASSLPTVGTDTQYF. Written as DNA, the CDR3 is TGTGCCAGCAGTTTACCGACAGTCGGCACAGATACGCAGTATTTT.

A note on this clone: A read error may produce the germline difference seen at one junction end. This chain uses TRBV7-7 with TRBJ2-3, with D perhaps TRBD2 (5 bases). This CDR3 comprises 14 residues. Germline lookup yields CDR1 SSHAT and CDR2 FNYEAQ (reference sequence). The CDR3 reads CASSREGSPDTQYF. In nucleotides, the CDR3 is TGTGCTAGCAGCCGAGAAGGGAGCCCAGATACGCAGTATTTT.

The chain recombines TRBV5-1 with TRBJ2-2; no reliable D call. V was shortened by 3 bases and J by 1 base, with 10 bases between the two germline ends. This CDR3 is 15 amino acids long. CDR1 and CDR2 (germline): SGHRS, YFSETQ. The CDR3 sequence is CASSWNSKNTGELFF. CDR3 DNA sequence: TGCGCCAGCAGCTGGAACAGCAAGAACACCGGGGAGCTGTTTTTT.

The rearrangement uses TRBV30 and TRBJ2-1, with TRBD2 matching 8 bases. The CDR3 covers 14 residues. CDR1 is GTSNPN and CDR2 is SVGIG in the germline V gene (reference sequence). CDR3 nucleotide sequence: TGTGCTTTAACTGGGCGGGGGGCCTACAATGAGCAGTTCTTC. Translation gives CALTGRGAYNEQFF.

The V and J genes are TRBV14 and TRBJ2-1, with 9 nucleotides matching TRBD2. Trimming took 0 bases from V and 0 from J; bases not matched to a gene: 6. The CDR3 loop spans 18 amino acids. Germline assignment: CDR1 SGHDN and CDR2 FVKESK. CDR3 amino acids: CASSQDERGVSSYNEQFF. The CDR3 coding sequence is TGTGCCAGCAGCCAAGATGAGCGGGGGGTGAGCTCCTACAATGAGCAGTTCTTC.